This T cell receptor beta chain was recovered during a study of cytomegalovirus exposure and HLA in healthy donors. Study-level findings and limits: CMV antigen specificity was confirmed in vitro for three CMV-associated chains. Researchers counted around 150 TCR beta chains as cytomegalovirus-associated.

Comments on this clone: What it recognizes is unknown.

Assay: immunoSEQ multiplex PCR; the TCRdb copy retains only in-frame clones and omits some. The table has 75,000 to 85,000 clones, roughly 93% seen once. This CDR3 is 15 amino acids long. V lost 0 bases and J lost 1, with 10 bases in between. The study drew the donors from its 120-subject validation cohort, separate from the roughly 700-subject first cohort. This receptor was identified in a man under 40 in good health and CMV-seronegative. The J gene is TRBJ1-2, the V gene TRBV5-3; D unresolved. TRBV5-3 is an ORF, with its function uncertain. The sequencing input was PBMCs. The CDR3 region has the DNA TGTGCCAGAAGCTTGGAGAGGGCTGTTAACTATGGCTACACCTTC. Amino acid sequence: CARSLERAVNYGYTF.